The clone carrying this T cell receptor (beta chain) was seen repeatedly, ten times or more. Unique molecular identifiers were incorporated when the TCRbeta library was constructed. TCRdb fed the PCR reads into MiXCR, producing one record per CDR3 protein. The sample comprises hundreds of thousands of distinct CDR3 sequences, 16% of which are singletons, and approximately 1% rests with the top ten. The sample comes from a study of T-cell reconstitution after alpha-beta-depleted transplantation in children. Germline CDR1 SGHKS, CDR2 YYEKEE (reference sequence). V lost 3 bases, J lost 0 bases, and 10 bases lay in between. This CDR3 has 15 amino acids.

The sample consisted of PBMCs from the stem cell graft donor, taken from the stem cell graft. The chain couples TRBV5-5 to TRBJ1-5; D gene unclear. This TCR derives from a human donor who donated a stem cell graft to a child with acute myeloid leukemia. CDR3 coding DNA: TGTGCCAGCAGCTATACCGGAGATAGCAATCAGCCCCAGCATTTT. Protein sequence: CASSYTGDSNQPQHF. The complete variable domain, with remaining parts taken from reference TRBV5-5 and TRBJ1-5, reads DAGVTQSPTHLIKTRGQQVTLRCSPISGHKSVSWYQQVLGQGPQFIFQYYEKEERGRGNFPDRFSARQFPNYSSELNVNALLLGDSALYLCASSYTGDSNQPQHFGDGTRLSIL.